These 12 T cell receptor beta chains were all obtained from the same sample, sequenced in a study of response to subunit inactivated influenza vaccine. TCRdb used MiXCR to reprocess the RT-PCR reads, holding one entry per CDR3 protein. The sample shows 500,000 to 750,000 distinct CDR3 sequences, 13% to 15% of them seen only once. The sequencing used PBMCs from blood, collected about 11 days after vaccination. The receptors derive from a man between 45 and 60 years old who received an inactivated influenza vaccine.

This clonotype has only a few counts. The rearrangement uses TRBV20-1 and TRBJ1-1; D unclear. The germline gives CDR1 DFQATT, CDR2 SNEGSKA (reference sequence). The CDR3 contains 15 residues. Trimming took off 0 bases at V and 3 bases at J, with 14 bases between the two ends. CDR3 amino acids: CSARDRRAGDTEAFF. The CDR3 bases are TGCAGTGCTAGAGATCGTAGGGCAGGCGACACTGAAGCTTTCTTT.

The V call is TRBV7-9, the J call TRBJ1-1, with TRBD1 identical over 10 bases. Germline CDR1 and CDR2: SEHNR and FQNEAQ (reference sequence). The CDR3 is 15 amino acids. The J segment lost 8 bases and the V segment lost 3 bases, leaving 9 bases of the junction unmatched. This CDR3 is CASSFNSGTGDEAFF. In nucleotides, the CDR3 is TGTGCCAGCAGCTTCAATTCCGGGACAGGGGACGAAGCTTTCTTT.

In this sample, this clonotype turned up a few times. CDR3 protein: CASSQDAGSGANVLTF. The CDR3 bases are TGTGCCAGCAGCCAAGATGCAGGGTCTGGGGCCAACGTCCTGACTTTC. This rearrangement joins TRBV4-2 to TRBJ2-6; a possible D gene is TRBD1 (5 bases). The CDR3 runs 16 residues. Germline lookup yields CDR1 LGHNA and CDR2 YNFKEQ. The germline V and J ends were trimmed by 0 bases and 1 base, with 7 bases remaining between them.

The chain combines TRBV28 with TRBJ2-7; 8 nucleotides agree with TRBD2. CDR1 is MDHEN and CDR2 is SYDVKM in the germline V gene. V lost 6 bases to trimming and J lost 7 bases; unmatched junction nucleotides: 8. CDR3 length equals 13 residues. CDR3 DNA: TGTGCCAGCAGGATCGCGGGAGGCCAGGAGCAGTACTTC. It specifies CASRIAGGQEQYF.

Here the CDR3 reads CASSQGYAQETQYF. The CDR3 DNA reads TGCGCCAGCAGCCAAGGATACGCCCAAGAGACCCAGTACTTC. This chain links TRBV4-1 with TRBJ2-5, with D uncertain. The CDR3 is 14 residues long. The V gene's germline CDR1 is MGHRA and CDR2 YSYEKL. V lost 1 base and J lost 1, with 7 bases in between.

The rearrangement joins TRBV29-1 to TRBJ2-7, with D possibly TRBD1 on 6 matching bases. CDR1 and CDR2 (germline): SQVTM, ANQGSEA. The V end was cut by 4 bases, the J end by 3 bases, with 10 bases between. CDR3 length: 12 residues. CDR3 region: CSVGTEIYEQYF. DNA for the CDR3: TGCAGCGTTGGGACAGAAATCTACGAGCAGTACTTC.

A few counts support this clonotype. The gene calls are TRBV2 and TRBJ2-7; 7 nucleotides agree with TRBD1. Germline-derived CDR1 and CDR2 are SNHLY and FYNNEI. Trimming removed 8 bases from V and 2 bases from J; junction bases left unmatched: 3. The CDR3 runs 12 residues. CDR3 loop: CASGQEAYEQYF. The CDR3 region has the DNA TGTGCCAGCGGACAGGAGGCCTACGAGCAGTACTTC.

The genes are TRBV7-9 and TRBJ2-7, with D perhaps matching TRBD2 (6 bases). Germline CDR1 and CDR2: SEHNR and FQNEAQ (reference sequence). CDR3 length: 17 residues. The V gene lost 0 bases and the J gene lost 2 bases, with 17 bases spanning the gap. The CDR3 sequence: CASSLASGLLSAYEQYF. DNA of the CDR3: TGTGCCAGCAGCTTAGCCTCAGGACTACTATCTGCCTACGAGCAGTACTTC.

This clonotype was picked up a small number of times. This chain connects TRBV2 to TRBJ2-1; TRBD1 matches 10 bases. The CDR3 is 14 residues long. Germline values: CDR1 SNHLY, CDR2 FYNNEI. Losses at the gene ends were 5 bases for V and 9 bases for J; bases not matched to a gene: 7. The DNA for the CDR3 is TGTGCCAGCAGTAAGGACAGGGGGTCTGGTGAGCAGTTCTTC. Its translation is CASSKDRGSGEQFF.

This clonotype was detected ten times or more. This chain joins TRBV3-1 and TRBJ2-7, with 7 bases aligning to TRBD2. The germline V gene has CDR1 LGHDT and CDR2 YNNKEL (reference sequence). The CDR3 sequence is 13 residues long. V gave up 5 bases and J gave up 7 bases; unmatched junction bases: 8. The CDR3 is CASSDLGGREQYF. The CDR3 DNA sequence: TGTGCCAGCAGCGACCTGGGAGGGCGTGAGCAGTACTTC.

This clonotype was detected a few times. The chain combines TRBV9 with TRBJ2-1, with 9 nucleotides matching TRBD2. Germline V CDR1 and CDR2: SGDLS, YYNGEE. This CDR3 region has 15 residues. Trimming cost V 4 bases and J 3 bases; bases outside gene matches: 5. CDR3 DNA sequence: TGTGCCAGCAGCTCAGCTAGCGGGAACTACAATGAGCAGTTCTTC. Translating gives CASSSASGNYNEQFF.

The chain joins TRBV5-1 to TRBJ1-5; D remains ambiguous. V lost 0 bases and J lost 2, with 9 bases in between. The CDR3 totals 15 residues. The V gene's germline CDR1 is SGHRS and CDR2 YFSETQ. The DNA of the CDR3 is TGCGCCAGCAGCTTGGGGGAGATGGGCAATCAGCCCCAGCATTTT. Translation gives CASSLGEMGNQPQHF.